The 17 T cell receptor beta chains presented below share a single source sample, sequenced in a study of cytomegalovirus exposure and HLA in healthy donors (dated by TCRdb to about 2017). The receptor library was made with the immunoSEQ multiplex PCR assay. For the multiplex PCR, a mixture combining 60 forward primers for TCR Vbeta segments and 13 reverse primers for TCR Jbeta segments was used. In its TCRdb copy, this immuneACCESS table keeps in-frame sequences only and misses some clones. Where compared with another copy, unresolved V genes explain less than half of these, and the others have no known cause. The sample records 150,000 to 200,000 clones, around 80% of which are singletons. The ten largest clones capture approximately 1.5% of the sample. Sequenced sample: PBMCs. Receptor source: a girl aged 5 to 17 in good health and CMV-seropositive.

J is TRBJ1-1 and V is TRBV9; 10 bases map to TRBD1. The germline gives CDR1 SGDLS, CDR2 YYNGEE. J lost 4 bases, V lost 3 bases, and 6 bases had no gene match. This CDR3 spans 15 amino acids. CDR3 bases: TGTGCCAGCAGCGGCGGGGACAGGGGAGTCACTGAAGCTTTCTTT. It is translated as CASSGGDRGVTEAFF.

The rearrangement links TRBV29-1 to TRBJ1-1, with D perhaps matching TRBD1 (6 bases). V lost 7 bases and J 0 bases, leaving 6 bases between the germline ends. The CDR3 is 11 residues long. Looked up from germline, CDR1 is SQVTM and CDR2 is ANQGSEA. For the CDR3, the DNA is TGCAGCGGGGACATGAACACTGAAGCTTTCTTT. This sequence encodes CSGDMNTEAFF.

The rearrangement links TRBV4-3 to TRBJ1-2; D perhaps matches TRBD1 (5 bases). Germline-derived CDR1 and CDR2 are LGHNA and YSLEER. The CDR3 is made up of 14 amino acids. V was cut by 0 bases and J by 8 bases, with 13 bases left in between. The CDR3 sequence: CASSQDRWGVGYTF. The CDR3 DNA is TGCGCCAGCAGCCAAGATCGATGGGGGGTGGGCTACACCTTC.

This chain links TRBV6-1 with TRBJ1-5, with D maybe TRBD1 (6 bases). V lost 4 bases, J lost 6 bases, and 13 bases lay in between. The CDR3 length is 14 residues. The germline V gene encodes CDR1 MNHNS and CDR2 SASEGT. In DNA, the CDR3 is TGTGCCAGCAGTGTCAGGGGTTCGGGTCAGCCCCAGCATTTT. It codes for CASSVRGSGQPQHF.

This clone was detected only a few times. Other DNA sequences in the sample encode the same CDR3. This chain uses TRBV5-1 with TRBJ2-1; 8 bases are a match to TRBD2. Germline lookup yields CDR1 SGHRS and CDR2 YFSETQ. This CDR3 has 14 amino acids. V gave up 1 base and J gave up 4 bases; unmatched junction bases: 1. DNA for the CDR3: TGCGCCAGCAGCTTGTCGGGGGGGTACAATGAGCAGTTCTTC. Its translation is CASSLSGGYNEQFF.

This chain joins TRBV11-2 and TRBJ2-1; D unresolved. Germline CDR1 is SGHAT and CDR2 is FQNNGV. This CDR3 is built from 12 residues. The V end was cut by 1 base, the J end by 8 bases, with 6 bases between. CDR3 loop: CASSLVSYEQFF. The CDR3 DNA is TGTGCCAGCAGCTTAGTATCCTATGAGCAGTTCTTC.

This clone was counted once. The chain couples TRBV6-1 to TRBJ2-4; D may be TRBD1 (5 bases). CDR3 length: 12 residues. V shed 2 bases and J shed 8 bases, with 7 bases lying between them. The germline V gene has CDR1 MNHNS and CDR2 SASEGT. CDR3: CASSEQGYIQYF. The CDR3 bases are TGTGCCAGCAGTGAACAGGGATACATTCAGTACTTC.

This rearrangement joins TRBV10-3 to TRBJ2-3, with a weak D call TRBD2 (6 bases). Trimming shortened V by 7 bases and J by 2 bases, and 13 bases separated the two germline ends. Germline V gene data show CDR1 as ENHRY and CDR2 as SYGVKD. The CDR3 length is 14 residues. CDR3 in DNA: TGTGCCATCAATGCGGGACCAAACACAGATACGCAGTATTTT. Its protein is CAINAGPNTDTQYF.

CDR3 coding DNA: TGTGCCAGCAGCTTAGGGGCAGGAAATGAAAAACTGTTTTTT. Its translation is CASSLGAGNEKLFF. The chain combines TRBV7-9 with TRBJ1-4; no clear D gene. Germline V gives CDR1 SEHNR, CDR2 FQNEAQ (reference sequence). Trimming shortened V by 1 base and J by 5 bases, and 8 bases separated the two germline ends. The CDR3 is 14 residues long.

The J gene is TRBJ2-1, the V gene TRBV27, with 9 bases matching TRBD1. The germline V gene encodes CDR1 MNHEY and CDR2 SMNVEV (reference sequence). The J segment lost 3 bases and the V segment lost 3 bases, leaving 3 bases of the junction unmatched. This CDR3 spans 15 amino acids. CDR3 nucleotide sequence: TGTGCCAGCAGTTTCCGGGACAGGGACTACAATGAGCAGTTCTTC. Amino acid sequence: CASSFRDRDYNEQFF.

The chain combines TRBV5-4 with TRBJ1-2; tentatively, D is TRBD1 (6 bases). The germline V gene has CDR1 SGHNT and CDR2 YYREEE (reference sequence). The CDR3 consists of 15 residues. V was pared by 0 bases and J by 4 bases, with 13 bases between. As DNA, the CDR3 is TGTGCCAGCAGCTTGGAAGCGGGGGGCGCCTATGGCTACACCTTC. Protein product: CASSLEAGGAYGYTF.

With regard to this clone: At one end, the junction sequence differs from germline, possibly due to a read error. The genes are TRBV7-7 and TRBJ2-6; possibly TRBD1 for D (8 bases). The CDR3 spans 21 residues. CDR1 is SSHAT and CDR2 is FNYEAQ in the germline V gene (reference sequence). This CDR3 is CASSPRPYRQGRATGANVLTF. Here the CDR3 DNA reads TGTGCTAGCAGCCCCAGACCCTACCGACAGGGGAGGGCCACTGGGGCCAACGTCCTGACTTTC.

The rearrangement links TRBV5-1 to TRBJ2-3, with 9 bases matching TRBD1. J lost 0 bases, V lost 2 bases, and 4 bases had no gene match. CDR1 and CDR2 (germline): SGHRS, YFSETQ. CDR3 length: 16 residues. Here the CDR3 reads CASSFGTGLSTDTQYF. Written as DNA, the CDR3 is TGCGCCAGCAGCTTTGGGACAGGGCTTAGCACAGATACGCAGTATTTT.

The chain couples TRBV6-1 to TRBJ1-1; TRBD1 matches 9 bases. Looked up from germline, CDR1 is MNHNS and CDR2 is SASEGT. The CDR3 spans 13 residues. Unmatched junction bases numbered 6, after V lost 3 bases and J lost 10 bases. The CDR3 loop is CASSERGTGIAFF. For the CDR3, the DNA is TGTGCCAGCAGTGAGCGCGGGACAGGGATAGCTTTCTTT.

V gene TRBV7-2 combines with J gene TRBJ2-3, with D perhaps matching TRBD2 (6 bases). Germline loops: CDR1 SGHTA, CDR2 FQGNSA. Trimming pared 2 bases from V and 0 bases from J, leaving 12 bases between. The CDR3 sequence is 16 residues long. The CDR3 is CASSLWRGISTDTQYF. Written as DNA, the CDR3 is TGTGCCAGCAGCTTATGGCGGGGCATTAGCACAGATACGCAGTATTTT.

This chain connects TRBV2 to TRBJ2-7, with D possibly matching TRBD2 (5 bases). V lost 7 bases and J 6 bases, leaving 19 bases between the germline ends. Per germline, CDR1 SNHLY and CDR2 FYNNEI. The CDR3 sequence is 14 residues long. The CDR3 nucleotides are TGTGCCAGCAAATTATCTTCTAGCCTGAGCGAGCAGTACTTC. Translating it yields CASKLSSSLSEQYF.

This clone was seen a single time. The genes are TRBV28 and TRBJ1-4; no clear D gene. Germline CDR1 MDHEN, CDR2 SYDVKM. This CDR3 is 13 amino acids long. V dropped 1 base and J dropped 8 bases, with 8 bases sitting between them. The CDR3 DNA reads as TGTGCCAGCAGTTTATTTGCGGGGGAAAAACTGTTTTTT. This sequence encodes CASSLFAGEKLFF.